This TCR beta chain derives from a study of shared clonotypes between healthy human individuals. About the study: In total, the donors were two women and three men aged 18 to 49. There were three CD4 naive, three CD4 memory, two CD8 naive and one CD8 memory plates per donor.

CD45RO-negative cells were positively selected for CCR7, leaving out terminally differentiated effector memory CD45RA+ cells. Concerning this clone itself: The sample has other DNA sequences that encode this CDR3 too.

Germline V gene data show CDR1 as MNHEY and CDR2 as SMNVEV (reference sequence). CDR3 length: 14 amino acids. V trimming: 5 bases; J trimming: 5 bases; junction bases outside the gene matches: 8. Each subset's genomic DNA was split evenly across several immunoSEQ plates. The method was immunoSEQ multiplex PCR; TCRdb's version includes in-frame clones alone and lacks a portion of them. Of 800,000 or so clones listed, about 97% were seen once; the top ten hold less than 0.25%. The specimen sequenced was naive CD8+ T cells sorted from blood. This TCR derives from a young man in good health. The gene calls are TRBV27 and TRBJ2-5; 7 bases line up with TRBD2. CDR3 loop: CASSPGLGGETQYF. In nucleotides, the CDR3 is TGTGCCAGCAGTCCCGGACTCGGGGGGGAGACCCAGTACTTC.